Listed below are T cell receptor beta chains from one sample, sequenced in a study of OX40 agonist ivuxolimab in advanced cancers. TCRdb's copy holds only in-frame clones and misses some; the assay was immunoSEQ multiplex PCR. The repertoire holds tens of thousands of clones, with approximately 86% as singletons. The starting material was CD4+ or CD8+ T cells sorted from blood, obtained in a trial of the OX40 agonist ivuxolimab. All receptors derive from an adult with an advanced solid tumor such as melanoma, head and neck, liver or kidney cancer. Each CDR3 is given with its conserved first and last residue.

j_call v_call cdr3_aa
TRBJ1-1 TRBV10-2 CASSDRREAFF
TRBJ1-1 TRBV6-5 CASTRTGGNTEAFF
TRBJ1-6 TRBV10-2 CASRETGRDSPLHF
TRBJ1-5 TRBV7-9 CASSLGLYGAPQHF
TRBJ1-3 TRBV19 CASSVLGTASSGNTIYF
TRBJ1-1 TRBV5-4 CASSLQQAYGAFF
TRBJ2-3 TRBV6-5 CASSYHRGRSTDTQYF
TRBJ1-6 TRBV5-4 CASSLEPNNSPLHF
TRBJ1-2 TRBV28 CASSRGFNYGYTF
TRBJ1-2 TRBV6-1 CASSERGGDYGYTF
TRBJ1-6 TRBV30 CACNFGTGGLKDNSPLHF
TRBJ2-2 TRBV19 CASKENRDRGLSTGELFF
TRBJ1-1 TRBV18 CASSQITGDTEAFF
TRBJ2-3 TRBV5-1 CASSFGATSTDTQYF
TRBJ1-2 TRBV4-1 CASSQVLGQSYLAGYTF
TRBJ1-1 TRBV2 CASSEAHRNTEAFF
TRBJ1-1 TRBV5-1 CASSLAPGVNTEAFF
TRBJ2-2 TRBV7-2 CASSYRPDREGFSTGELFF
TRBJ1-1 TRBV7-7 CASSKTLGSEAFF
TRBJ2-5 TRBV7-9 CASSFGLAGGQETQYF
TRBJ1-4 TRBV7-9 CASSPNRATNEKLFF
TRBJ2-5 TRBV25-1 CASSNPGRHRVAQYF
TRBJ2-3 TRBV5-1 CASSPTGHTDTQYF
TRBJ1-2 TRBV19 CASRAASGYGYTF
TRBJ2-3 TRBV2 CASSVGGRTDTQYF
TRBJ1-3 TRBV7-6 CASSPGPSGNTIYF
TRBJ1-1 TRBV6-1 CASRDRGYTEAFF
TRBJ2-1 TRBV7-2 CASSPRTRRGRDEQFF
TRBJ1-3 TRBV25-1 CASSTGNTIYF
TRBJ2-3 TRBV5-1 CASSWLQGAAQDTQYF
TRBJ1-3 TRBV6-1 CASSEARGQGGQRNTIYF
TRBJ1-2 TRBV18 CASSPESGGVNYGYTF
TRBJ1-2 TRBV5-1 CASSLGQGYYGYTF
TRBJ2-1 TRBV9 CASSVGGGGGSYNEQFF
TRBJ1-1 TRBV5-4 CASSFGRGMNTEAFF
TRBJ2-2 TRBV9 CASSEGQRNTGELFF
TRBJ2-7 TRBV7-2 CASSLYRTGVYEQYF
TRBJ1-5 TRBV18 CASSLTDDTSNQPQHF
TRBJ1-1 TRBV6-5 CASTLTPSRETEAFF
TRBJ1-1 TRBV5-4 CASSSTPFVNTEAFF
TRBJ1-3 TRBV7-2 CASSLPGQGGNTIYF
TRBJ2-3 TRBV7-9 CASSLRQISTDTQYF
TRBJ1-1 TRBV19 CASIRRAGMNTEAFF
TRBJ2-6 TRBV6-1 CASSDLAGANVLTF
TRBJ2-7 TRBV14 CASSQDPRSAYEQYF
TRBJ1-6 TRBV7-9 CASSSRGRRNSPLHF
TRBJ1-1 TRBV18 CASSPTGMNTEAFF
TRBJ1-2 TRBV6-6 CASSFKQGGYGYTF
TRBJ1-6 TRBV5-1 CASSLQGYNSPLHF